This T cell receptor (beta chain) stems from a study of cytomegalovirus exposure and HLA in healthy donors. This clone was observed a few times. Its specificity is unknown. With 6 bases clipped from V and 8 bases from J, the junction kept 12 bases outside the gene matches. The CDR3 consists of 15 residues. CDR1 is SNHLY, CDR2 FYNNEI, per germline. Study-wide results and limits: Subsequent analysis of the 100 to 150 validation repertoires found a tendency for first-cohort TCR clusters to co-occur.

The method was immunoSEQ multiplex PCR; TCRdb's version includes in-frame clones alone and lacks a portion of them. The sample carries about 72,000 clones, 90% to 95% recorded once. This TCR was recovered from a woman under 30 in good health and CMV-seropositive. The chain is built from TRBV2 and TRBJ2-1; TRBD1 aligns across 8 bases. Sequencing used PBMCs. The CDR3 is CASRDGPRGLDEQFF. For the CDR3, the DNA is TGTGCCAGCAGGGATGGGCCCAGGGGGCTGGATGAGCAGTTCTTC. The full variable domain, rest sourced from reference TRBV2 and TRBJ2-1, is EPEVTQTPSHQVTQMGQEVILRCVPISNHLYFYWYRQILGQKVEFLVSFYNNEISEKSEIFDDQFSVERPDGSNFTLKIRSTKLEDSAMYFCASRDGPRGLDEQFFGPGTRLTVL.